These 27 T cell receptor beta chains originate from one sample sequenced in a study of cytomegalovirus exposure and HLA in healthy donors. Primers for the PCR totalled 60 Vbeta and 13 Jbeta. Libraries were prepared by immunoSEQ multiplex PCR; TCRdb keeps only in-frame clonotypes and omits some of them. The sample holds 150,000 to 200,000 clones, about 75% seen once. The sample consisted of PBMCs. The receptors here all came from a female donor in good health and CMV-seronegative.

As for this clone: At one of its ends the junction is not consistent with the germline gene, which may arise from a read error. The CDR3 nucleotides read TGTTCCAGCAGCCCGGGACAGGGGGCCGAACAGCCCCAGCATTTT. Its translation: CSSSPGQGAEQPQHF. V is TRBV7-9 and J is TRBJ1-5; 12 bases align to TRBD1. The CDR3 consists of 15 residues. Germline CDR1 SEHNR, CDR2 FQNEAQ (reference sequence).

This clone appeared a single time. The CDR3 DNA follows: TGTGCCAGCAGACCGACAGGGGCCAATCAGCCCCAGCATTTT. It yields the protein CASRPTGANQPQHF. V gene TRBV28 combines with J gene TRBJ1-5, with 8 bases lining up with TRBD1. The ends lost 6 bases at V and 3 bases at J; junction bases unmatched: 4. This CDR3 contains 14 residues. Germline CDR1 MDHEN, CDR2 SYDVKM.

A remark on this clone: The same CDR3 arises from other DNA sequences in this sample as well. V is TRBV10-3 and J is TRBJ1-2; D remains ambiguous. The CDR3 contains 14 residues. CDR1 and CDR2 from the germline V gene are ENHRY and SYGVKD. Trimming removed 0 bases at V and 3 bases at J, with 8 bases between. CDR3 region: CAISESRGDYGYTF. CDR3 nucleotides: TGTGCCATCAGTGAGTCACGGGGAGACTATGGCTACACCTTC.

The rearrangement links TRBV9 to TRBJ1-1; D unresolved. V was trimmed by 2 bases and J by 4 bases, leaving 6 bases between them. Germline V gene data show CDR1 as SGDLS and CDR2 as YYNGEE. CDR3 length: 12 residues. CDR3 bases: TGTGCCAGCAGCGTCGGAGGCACTGAAGCTTTCTTT. This encodes CASSVGGTEAFF.

The V call is TRBV7-2, the J call TRBJ2-1; 9 bases map to TRBD2. CDR3 length: 14 amino acids. With 4 bases clipped from V and 9 bases from J, the junction kept 7 bases outside the gene matches. Germline V gene lookup returns CDR1 SGHTA and CDR2 FQGNSA. CDR3 residues: CASSWGTSYGEQFF. The CDR3 bases are TGTGCCAGCAGCTGGGGGACTAGCTACGGTGAGCAGTTCTTC.

The chain is built from TRBV2 and TRBJ2-2; D gene unclear. The CDR3 loop spans 14 amino acids. V lost 7 bases and J 2 bases, leaving 11 bases between the germline ends. CDR1 is SNHLY and CDR2 is FYNNEI in the germline V gene. This CDR3 reads CASKNYPNTGELFF. In DNA, the CDR3 is TGTGCCAGCAAGAACTATCCAAACACCGGGGAGCTGTTTTTT.

The rearrangement joins TRBV10-2 to TRBJ2-5, with 10 bases that match TRBD1. The length of the CDR3 is 15 residues. V shed 8 bases, J shed 2 bases, and the junction held 8 bases outside the gene matches. CDR1 is WSHSY, CDR2 SAAADI, per germline. The CDR3: CASAGDRGWQETQYF. The CDR3 bases are TGCGCCAGCGCCGGGGACAGGGGATGGCAAGAGACCCAGTACTTC.

A note on this clone: One end of the junction varies from germline; a read error may be responsible. The V and J genes are TRBV7-3 and TRBJ2-7, with D tentatively TRBD2 (6 bases). The CDR3 is made up of 13 amino acids. From germline, CDR1 is SGHTA and CDR2 FQGTGA. The CDR3 is CASSPSTGTAASF. CDR3 in DNA: TGTGCCAGCAGCCCCTCCACCGGGACTGCCGCATCCTTC.

The CDR3 is CASTSRRQGAPEAFF. CDR3 bases: TGTGCCAGCACCTCTCGAAGACAGGGGGCCCCTGAAGCTTTCTTT. The genes are TRBV6-1 and TRBJ1-1; TRBD1 agrees at 10 bases. V was pared by 7 bases and J by 6 bases, with 11 bases of the junction left unmatched. The CDR3 covers 15 residues. CDR1 and CDR2 (germline): MNHNS, SASEGT.

The chain recombines TRBV7-9 with TRBJ1-4, with 10 bases aligning to TRBD1. This CDR3 has 14 residues. Germline-derived CDR1 and CDR2 are SEHNR and FQNEAQ (reference sequence). With V trimmed by 5 bases and J by 8 bases, 5 bases remained unmatched. The CDR3 protein is CASSAGQGTEKLFF. As DNA, the CDR3 is TGTGCCAGCAGCGCGGGACAGGGGACCGAAAAACTGTTTTTT.

J is TRBJ1-2 and V is TRBV6-1, with D possibly being TRBD1 (6 bases). Germline CDR1 MNHNS, CDR2 SASEGT. There are 14 residues in the CDR3. Between the trimmed V and J ends, which lost 2 bases and 8 bases, there was a span of 15 bases. This CDR3 is CASSERVTGRGYTF. DNA of the CDR3: TGTGCCAGCAGTGAAAGGGTCACAGGGCGAGGCTACACCTTC.

The rearrangement joins TRBV2 to TRBJ1-2, with 7 bases aligning to TRBD1. Germline trimming cut 4 bases from V and 4 bases from J; bases unmatched to any gene: 3. The CDR3 spans 13 residues. Germline CDR1 and CDR2: SNHLY and FYNNEI. The CDR3 region is CASSGDSLYGYTF. The CDR3 nucleotides read TGTGCCAGCAGTGGGGACAGCCTCTATGGCTACACCTTC. Using reference TRBV2 and TRBJ1-2 for the parts outside the CDR3, the full variable domain is EPEVTQTPSHQVTQMGQEVILRCVPISNHLYFYWYRQILGQKVEFLVSFYNNEISEKSEIFDDQFSVERPDGSNFTLKIRSTKLEDSAMYFCASSGDSLYGYTFGSGTRLTVV.

Concerning this clone: The same CDR3 is also encoded by other DNA sequences in this sample. V and J are TRBV5-1 and TRBJ2-1; D gene unclear. V lost 0 bases and J lost 7, with 8 bases in between. The CDR3 loop spans 13 amino acids. CDR1 is SGHRS, CDR2 YFSETQ, per germline. The CDR3 sequence is CASSLAGPNEQFF. For the CDR3, the DNA is TGCGCCAGCAGCTTGGCCGGTCCGAATGAGCAGTTCTTC.

CDR3 sequence reads: CASSDMAGQVNTGELFF. The CDR3 region has the DNA TGTGCCAGCAGTGATATGGCGGGGCAGGTGAACACCGGGGAGCTGTTTTTT. V gene TRBV2 combines with J gene TRBJ2-2, with D tentatively TRBD2 (6 bases). Germline assignment: CDR1 SNHLY and CDR2 FYNNEI. The length of the CDR3 is 17 residues. V lost 3 bases, J lost 1 base, and 15 bases lay in between. The entire variable domain, with the rest obtained from reference TRBV2 and TRBJ2-2, is as follows: EPEVTQTPSHQVTQMGQEVILRCVPISNHLYFYWYRQILGQKVEFLVSFYNNEISEKSEIFDDQFSVERPDGSNFTLKIRSTKLEDSAMYFCASSDMAGQVNTGELFFGEGSRLTVL.

This chain links TRBV20-1 with TRBJ1-2; perhaps TRBD1 as D (5 bases). The CDR3 sequence is 11 residues long. Looked up from germline, CDR1 is DFQATT and CDR2 is SNEGSKA (reference sequence). Between the trimmed V and J ends, which lost 7 bases and 8 bases, there was a span of 14 bases. CDR3 coding DNA: TGCAGTGAAGGGGAGGTGGGAGGCTACACCTTC. Protein sequence: CSEGEVGGYTF.

V usage is TRBV18 and J usage is TRBJ2-7, with 8 positions matching TRBD2. The CDR3 is 14 residues long. Germline values: CDR1 KGHSH, CDR2 LQKENI. Trimming took 6 bases from V and 0 from J; bases not matched to a gene: 4. CDR3 sequence: CASSWTSSSYEQYF. The CDR3 DNA reads as TGTGCCAGCTCCTGGACTAGCAGCTCCTACGAGCAGTACTTC.

The chain has TRBV20-1 and TRBJ2-1, with D tentatively TRBD2 (6 bases). There are 10 residues in the CDR3. Trimming shortened V by 5 bases and J by 9 bases, and 8 bases separated the two germline ends. CDR1 is DFQATT, CDR2 SNEGSKA, per germline (reference sequence). CDR3 amino acids: CSAFGGEQFF. The CDR3 coding sequence is TGCAGTGCTTTCGGGGGTGAGCAGTTCTTC.

As regards this clone: The same CDR3 arises from other DNA sequences in this sample as well. This rearrangement joins TRBV19 to TRBJ1-3; tentatively, D is TRBD1 (5 bases). This CDR3 is built from 15 residues. Germline CDR1 reads LNHDA; CDR2 reads SQIVND (reference sequence). Trimming removed 0 bases from V and 4 bases from J, with 10 bases in between. This CDR3 reads CASSIDGTGGNTIYF. The DNA of the CDR3 is TGTGCCAGTAGTATAGACGGCACAGGAGGAAACACCATATATTTT.

Regarding this clone: Other DNA variants within this sample encode the same CDR3. J is TRBJ1-1 and V is TRBV13; no reliable D call. The ends were cut back, 1 base at V and 2 bases at J, with 5 bases in the middle. From germline, CDR1 is PRHDT and CDR2 FYEKMQ (reference sequence). The CDR3 totals 13 residues. This chain's CDR3 is CASSLAGNTEAFF. The CDR3 coding sequence is TGTGCCAGCAGCTTAGCGGGTAACACTGAAGCTTTCTTT.

The chain is built from TRBV10-1 and TRBJ2-1; 13 nucleotides agree with TRBD2. Trimming took 6 bases from V and 7 from J; bases not matched to a gene: 9. Germline CDR1 reads WNHNN; CDR2 reads SYGVQD (reference sequence). The CDR3 loop spans 16 amino acids. The CDR3 DNA follows: TGCGCCAGCAGCGCAACGTGGACTAGCGGGGGTAATGAGCAGTTCTTC. Its protein product is CASSATWTSGGNEQFF.

This chain links TRBV11-1 with TRBJ1-3; D gene ambiguous. This CDR3 contains 14 residues. Trimming removed 6 bases from V and 8 bases from J, with 17 bases in between. The germline V gene encodes CDR1 SGHAT and CDR2 FQDESV (reference sequence). Here the CDR3 reads CASSNRALRDTIYF. The CDR3 DNA reads TGTGCCAGCAGTAACCGGGCCCTGAGGGACACCATATATTTT.

The chain employs TRBV5-6 and TRBJ2-3, with a possible D match to TRBD1 (5 bases). The V and J ends lost 0 bases and 0 bases respectively, with 8 bases between them. Germline loops: CDR1 SGHDT, CDR2 YYEEEE. The CDR3 is made up of 15 amino acids. Here the CDR3 DNA reads TGTGCCAGCAGCTTGGAGAGACAGAGCACAGATACGCAGTATTTT. It yields the protein CASSLERQSTDTQYF.

The J gene is TRBJ1-1, the V gene TRBV11-3; D possibly corresponds to TRBD1 (6 bases). CDR3 length: 13 residues. Per germline, CDR1 SGHNT and CDR2 YENEEA. V lost 5 bases, J lost 5 bases, and 12 bases lay in between. The CDR3 loop is CASSVTGRTEAFF. The CDR3 DNA reads as TGTGCCAGCAGCGTTACAGGGCGAACTGAAGCTTTCTTT.

The V call is TRBV6-6, the J call TRBJ2-5, with TRBD1 matching 8 bases. There are 13 residues in the CDR3. After removal of 6 bases from V and 4 bases from J, the junction contained 4 bases not matched to a gene. Germline lookup yields CDR1 MNHNY and CDR2 SVGAGI (reference sequence). CDR3 amino acids: CASRPTGGETQYF. In nucleotides, the CDR3 is TGTGCCAGCAGACCCACAGGGGGAGAGACCCAGTACTTC.

This clone was recorded a few times. J is TRBJ2-1 and V is TRBV19, with 10 bases aligning to TRBD2. The V segment lost 6 bases and the J segment 2 bases; nucleotides outside the gene matches: 4. Germline values: CDR1 LNHDA, CDR2 SQIVND (reference sequence). This CDR3 has 15 amino acids. CDR3: CASSRLAGTYNEQFF. CDR3 in DNA: TGTGCCAGTAGCAGACTAGCGGGTACCTACAATGAGCAGTTCTTC.

This chain connects TRBV2 to TRBJ1-6; unclear D gene. Germline V gene lookup returns CDR1 SNHLY and CDR2 FYNNEI. The CDR3 contains 13 residues. Trimming took 10 bases from V and 2 from J, leaving 9 bases between them. CDR3 region: CATGSPYNSPLHF. CDR3 in DNA: TGTGCCACCGGGAGTCCCTATAATTCACCCCTCCACTTT.

This clone was seen more than once but under ten times. The V and J genes are TRBV11-1 and TRBJ2-4; no reliable D call. CDR3 length equals 14 residues. Per the germline V gene, CDR1 is SGHAT and CDR2 is FQDESV (reference sequence). V lost 4 bases to trimming and J lost 2 bases, with 9 bases between them. The CDR3 region is CASSSFLSKNIQYF. CDR3 DNA sequence: TGTGCCAGCAGCTCCTTTTTGTCCAAAAACATTCAGTACTTC.